Below are 28 T cell receptor beta chains sequenced from a single sample in a study of vaccination and CD4 T cells after COVID-19. Cultured CD4+ T-cell DNA underwent Oncomine TCR Beta short-read sequencing. Each CDR3 protein is one row after TCRdb ran MiXCR on the PCR reads. Of roughly 7,300 distinct CDR3 sequences in the sample, approximately 51% were seen once. Treatment noted: roughly 11-day PBMC culture with coronavirus spike peptide pools or control peptides (ViraFEST assay). These receptors' antigens are unknown. The sequenced material came from CD4+ T cells from blood, cultured in vitro. Receptors originate from a human donor who had recovered from COVID-19.

This chain uses TRBV20-1 with TRBJ2-7; possibly TRBD1 or TRBD2 for D (5 bases each). The CDR3 covers 13 residues. Germline-derived CDR1 and CDR2 are DFQATT and SNEGSKA (reference sequence). Deletions cut 6 bases from V and 3 bases from J, with 15 bases between. The CDR3 sequence: CSASPGRDYEQYF. CDR3 DNA: TGCAGTGCCTCACCGGGACGGGACTACGAGCAGTACTTC.

The chain joins TRBV5-5 to TRBJ2-7; tentative D call: TRBD1 (5 bases). Germline lookup yields CDR1 SGHKS and CDR2 YYEKEE (reference sequence). The CDR3 is 16 amino acids. V was shortened by 0 bases and J by 0 bases, with 13 bases between the two germline ends. The CDR3 DNA sequence: TGTGCCAGCAGCTTGGTCCCAGATGACAGCTCCTACGAGCAGTACTTC. This translates into CASSLVPDDSSYEQYF.

The chain carries TRBV7-6 and TRBJ1-3; D not resolved. CDR1 is SGHVS and CDR2 is FNYEAQ in the germline V gene. Trimming cost V 0 bases and J 0 bases, with 6 bases left between them. This CDR3 region has 15 residues. The CDR3 region is CASSLAGNSGNTIYF. CDR3 sequence (DNA): TGTGCCAGCAGCTTAGCGGGCAACTCTGGAAACACCATATATTTT.

The chain is built from TRBV6-5 and TRBJ2-2; 8 nucleotides agree with TRBD2. The CDR3 runs 15 residues. Germline V gives CDR1 MNHEY, CDR2 SVGAGI. V was clipped by 2 bases and J by 6 bases; unmatched bases: 5. CDR3 sequence: CASSYVAGMAGELFF. The CDR3 coding sequence is TGTGCCAGCAGTTACGTAGCGGGAATGGCCGGGGAGCTGTTTTTT.

This clonotype is a singleton in its sample. The chain is built from TRBV20-1 and TRBJ2-7; 8 bases fit TRBD2. CDR3 length equals 16 residues. J lost 0 bases, V lost 3 bases, and 10 bases had no gene match. Germline V gene data show CDR1 as DFQATT and CDR2 as SNEGSKA (reference sequence). The chain's CDR3 is CSARGPLAGSSYEQYF. The DNA of the CDR3 is TGCAGTGCTAGGGGTCCGCTAGCGGGTAGCTCCTACGAGCAGTACTTC.

This clonotype has only one observation. J is TRBJ2-7 and V is TRBV7-2, with D uncertain. V gave up 2 bases and J gave up 1 base, with 9 bases separating them. Per germline, CDR1 SGHTA and CDR2 FQGNSA. The CDR3 has 14 amino acids. The CDR3 spells CASSLYQASYEQYF. As DNA, the CDR3 is TGTGCCAGCAGCTTATACCAAGCTTCCTACGAGCAGTACTTC.

The chain recombines TRBV18 with TRBJ2-7; no firm D call. Germline V CDR1 and CDR2: KGHSH, LQKENI. The CDR3 is 12 residues long. V shed 3 bases and J shed 6 bases, with 9 bases lying between them. The CDR3 spells CASSPDGFEQYF. The CDR3 DNA is TGTGCCAGCTCACCGGACGGGTTCGAGCAGTACTTC.

The chain is built from TRBV20-1 and TRBJ2-3; D may match TRBD1 or TRBD2 (5 bases each). Germline V lookup: CDR1 DFQATT, CDR2 SNEGSKA (reference sequence). Trimming took 2 bases from V and 6 from J, leaving 15 bases between them. The CDR3 is 14 amino acids. CDR3 sequence (DNA): TGCAGTGCTAGACTACCGGGACCCCGGGATACGCAGTATTTT. This sequence encodes CSARLPGPRDTQYF.

This clonotype was counted a few times. This rearrangement joins TRBV7-3 to TRBJ2-7; 8 bases line up with TRBD1. Germline CDR1 reads SGHTA; CDR2 reads FQGTGA. The length of the CDR3 is 14 residues. J was trimmed by 6 bases and V by 5 bases; bases with no gene match: 9. CDR3 amino acids: CASSATTGVGEQYF. The DNA for the CDR3 is TGTGCCAGCAGCGCAACGACAGGGGTCGGCGAGCAGTACTTC.

This sequence joins TRBV5-4 and TRBJ2-1, with 13 bases matching TRBD2. The CDR3 covers 16 residues. J lost 4 bases, V lost 2 bases, and 3 bases had no gene match. CDR1 and CDR2 from the germline V gene are SGHNT and YYREEE (reference sequence). The CDR3 is CASSFQLAGGYNEQFF. Here the CDR3 DNA reads TGTGCCAGCAGCTTTCAACTAGCGGGAGGGTACAATGAGCAGTTCTTC.

The rearrangement joins TRBV20-1 to TRBJ1-1; D possibly corresponds to TRBD1 (5 bases). V was clipped by 3 bases and J by 3 bases, with 11 bases between them. Germline CDR1 DFQATT, CDR2 SNEGSKA (reference sequence). This CDR3 is 13 amino acids long. CDR3 nucleotides: TGCAGTGCTAGTAGGGGTGGGGACACTGAAGCTTTCTTT. Protein: CSASRGGDTEAFF.

The chain couples TRBV7-2 to TRBJ1-6, with a tentative D call TRBD1 (5 bases). The CDR3 has 15 residues. V lost 3 bases and J 10 bases, leaving 16 bases between the germline ends. The germline V gene encodes CDR1 SGHTA and CDR2 FQGNSA. The CDR3: CASSLWQGQGSPLHF. The CDR3 DNA reads TGTGCCAGCAGCTTGTGGCAGGGTCAAGGCTCACCCCTCCACTTT.

The chain has TRBV7-8 and TRBJ1-1; TRBD1 is a possible D gene (5 bases). The CDR3 has 16 amino acids. CDR1 and CDR2 (germline): SGHVS, FQNEAQ. Trimming removed 5 bases from V and 1 base from J, with 17 bases in between. The CDR3 DNA sequence: TGTGCCAGCAGCCCTCTAGTAGGACATTCGAACACTGAAGCTTTCTTT. This encodes CASSPLVGHSNTEAFF.

The chain recombines TRBV16 with TRBJ2-7, with D possibly TRBD2 on 6 matching bases. Germline V lookup: CDR1 KGHSY, CDR2 FQNENV. This CDR3 is 15 amino acids long. Trimming removed 3 bases from V and 2 bases from J, with 14 bases in between. CDR3 sequence (DNA): TGTGCCAGCAGCCAGTATTCGGGGGAGACCTACGAGCAGTACTTC. Its translation is CASSQYSGETYEQYF.

The J gene is TRBJ1-2, the V gene TRBV20-1, with 8 positions matching TRBD1. After removal of 6 bases from V and 3 bases from J, the junction contained 15 bases not matched to a gene. The germline V gene has CDR1 DFQATT and CDR2 SNEGSKA (reference sequence). This CDR3 has 16 amino acids. This CDR3 reads CSAPPSVDRDDYGYTF. In nucleotides, the CDR3 is TGCAGTGCCCCCCCTTCGGTGGACAGGGATGACTATGGCTACACCTTC.

The chain links TRBV28 to TRBJ1-6, with 8 bases matching TRBD1. J gave up 7 bases and V 5 bases, and 7 bases lay outside the gene matches. This CDR3 contains 15 residues. Germline V gene lookup returns CDR1 MDHEN and CDR2 SYDVKM. The CDR3 sequence is CASSPLTGANSPLHF. The CDR3 nucleotides read TGTGCCAGCAGTCCCCTGACAGGGGCAAATTCACCCCTCCACTTT.

The chain uses TRBV11-3 and TRBJ2-1; D is unclear. Deletions cut 1 base from V and 7 bases from J, with 14 bases between. Germline CDR1 reads SGHNT; CDR2 reads YENEEA. This CDR3 region has 15 residues. CDR3 sequence (DNA): TGTGCCAGCAGCTTAGGCACCTGGAGTAGTAATGAGCAGTTCTTC. Translated, it gives CASSLGTWSSNEQFF.

For this clonotype: The junction does not match germline at one end; this may be a read error. The chain links TRBV19 to TRBJ2-3; the D is unclear. This CDR3 spans 13 amino acids. Germline values: CDR1 LNHDA, CDR2 SQIVND (reference sequence). The CDR3 region has the DNA TGTGCCACAAGACCTACAAGCACAGATATGCAGTATTTT. Its protein is CATRPTSTDMQYF.

The table lists this clonotype with a few counts. The chain uses TRBV7-8 and TRBJ2-5; D call uncertain. Trimming took off 5 bases at V and 6 bases at J, with 16 bases between the two ends. This CDR3 is built from 14 residues. The germline CDR1 and CDR2 sequences are SGHVS and FQNEAQ. CDR3 sequence (DNA): TGTGCCAGCAGCACGGGCCCCCGAATGAAGACCCAGTACTTC. Its translation: CASSTGPRMKTQYF. Full variable domain (remainder filled in from reference TRBV7-8 and TRBJ2-5): GAGVSQSPRYKVAKRGQDVALRCDPISGHVSLFWYQQALGQGPEFLTYFQNEAQLDKSGLPSDRFFAERPEGSVSTLKIQRTQQEDSAVYLCASSTGPRMKTQYFGPGTRLLVL.

Written as DNA, the CDR3 is TGTGCCAGCAGTTACTCAGGGGGTAGGTTTGAAGCTTTCTTT. This translates into CASSYSGGRFEAFF. The chain is built from TRBV6-2 or TRBV6-3 and TRBJ1-1; D perhaps matches TRBD1 (6 bases). Per germline, CDR1 MNHEY and CDR2 SVGEGT. V was shortened by 0 bases and J by 7 bases, with 12 bases between the two germline ends. The CDR3 has 14 amino acids.

The CDR3 sequence is CASSTLSDYGYTF. The CDR3, as DNA: TGTGCCAGCAGCACTCTTAGTGACTATGGCTACACCTTC. This chain joins TRBV11-3 and TRBJ1-2, with unresolved D. Deletions cut 5 bases from V and 3 bases from J, with 10 bases between. The CDR3 extends over 13 amino acids. CDR1 is SGHNT, CDR2 YENEEA, per germline.

This clonotype has only one observation. This chain connects TRBV5-6 to TRBJ1-1; D unresolved. The CDR3 sequence is 14 residues long. Germline V gene lookup returns CDR1 SGHDT and CDR2 YYEEEE. Trimming cost V 0 bases and J 1 base, with 7 bases left between them. CDR3 bases: TGTGCCAGCAGCTTGGAGGGTTGGAACACTGAAGCTTTCTTT. Its translation is CASSLEGWNTEAFF.

The chain links TRBV12-3 or TRBV12-4 to TRBJ2-5; unclear D gene. The CDR3 spans 13 residues. V was trimmed by 8 bases and J by 2 bases, leaving 12 bases between them. The CDR3 region is CASGRIKQETQYF. The CDR3 region has the DNA TGTGCCAGCGGTCGAATAAAACAAGAGACCCAGTACTTC.

The chain has TRBV6-1 and TRBJ1-5, with 8 bases aligning to TRBD1. With V trimmed by 6 bases and J by 6 bases, 4 bases remained unmatched. This CDR3 comprises 13 residues. Germline V lookup: CDR1 MNHNS, CDR2 SASEGT. This CDR3 reads CASRRQGLQPQHF. CDR3 coding DNA: TGTGCCAGCAGAAGACAGGGGCTTCAGCCCCAGCATTTT.

The chain links TRBV14 to TRBJ2-7; D is unclear. Trimming removed 0 bases at V and 11 bases at J, with 14 bases between. The CDR3 is 13 residues long. Germline V CDR1 and CDR2: SGHDN, FVKESK. The CDR3 loop reads CASSQEALTVKYF. In DNA, the CDR3 is TGTGCCAGCAGCCAAGAGGCGTTAACAGTCAAGTACTTC. The full variable domain, with the rest looked up from reference TRBV14 and TRBJ2-7, is EAGVTQFPSHSVIEKGQTVTLRCDPISGHDNLYWYRRVMGKEIKFLLHFVKESKQDESGMPNNRFLAERTGGTYSTLKVQPAELEDSGVYFCASSQEALTVKYFGPGTRLTVT.

The chain combines TRBV6-1 with TRBJ2-7; no firm D call. The V end was cut by 6 bases, the J end by 11 bases, with 20 bases between. CDR1 and CDR2 (germline): MNHNS, SASEGT. The CDR3 has 13 residues. The CDR3 DNA reads TGTGCCAGCAGACCTTCCGCGGCCCCCCCCGAGTACTTC. Residues: CASRPSAAPPEYF.

This chain connects TRBV7-8 to TRBJ2-1; tentative D call: TRBD2 (7 bases). Germline-derived CDR1 and CDR2 are SGHVS and FQNEAQ. Trimming left V 5 bases short and J 4 bases short, with 15 bases between. The CDR3 covers 15 residues. CDR3 nucleotides: TGTGCCAGCAGCACCCGGGGGGCTGGATACAATGAGCAGTTCTTC. Translated: CASSTRGAGYNEQFF.

This clonotype was counted a few times. The V call is TRBV12-3 or TRBV12-4, the J call TRBJ1-2; D ambiguous. Trimming cost V 6 bases and J 2 bases, with 7 bases left between them. The CDR3 length is 12 residues. In nucleotides, the CDR3 is TGTGCCAGCAGCCTTGCGAACTATGGCTACACCTTC. The encoded protein is CASSLANYGYTF.